This TCR beta chain was profiled in a study of blood T cell repertoires in COVID-19. Study in general: The United States, Italy and Spain were the sources of the acute and convalescent COVID-19 samples. The analysed material was cDNA or gDNA that came from T cells, B-cell-depleted T cells, or PBMCs.

V lost 10 bases, J lost 4 bases, and 16 bases lay in between. The CDR3 consists of 13 residues. CDR1 MNHEY and CDR2 SVGAGI come from the germline V gene. Authors' methods: The authors estimated nucleated cell counts from reference gene primer amplification. Generated by immunoSEQ multiplex PCR, the TCRdb table keeps only in-frame clones and is missing some. D and trimming come from the DNA, and the V and J calls and clone size come from that table. The sample contains about 73,000 clones, roughly nine tenths of which appear only once. The clonotype originates from a man older than 75 with acute or convalescent COVID-19. The rearrangement links TRBV6-5 to TRBJ1-1; D gene ambiguous. Sequencing was performed on peripheral blood. The CDR3 reads CATRMSEGTEAFF. As DNA, the CDR3 is TGTGCCACCCGGATGTCGGAGGGCACTGAAGCTTTCTTT.